The T cell receptor (beta chain) under discussion was sequenced for a study of shared clonotypes between healthy human individuals. Germline-derived CDR1 and CDR2 are SQVTM and ANQGSEA. Germline trimming cut 5 bases from V and 3 bases from J; bases unmatched to any gene: 6. This CDR3 comprises 13 residues. The protocol was immunoSEQ multiplex PCR, while the TCRdb copy is restricted to in-frame clones and leaves out a portion. The repertoire holds nearly 600,000 clones, with about 95% as singletons. CD45RO-negative CD8 cells positively selected for CCR7 made up the naive population, which excluded terminally differentiated effector memory CD45RA+ cells.

This chain connects TRBV29-1 to TRBJ1-1, with 7 bases matching TRBD1. Sequenced input: naive CD8+ T cells sorted from blood. This TCR was sampled from a woman in her 30s in good health. CDR3 amino acids: CSVCPGQYTEAFF. CDR3 sequence (DNA): TGCAGCGTTTGCCCGGGACAGTACACTGAAGCTTTCTTT.